Reported below is one T cell receptor beta chain. Its antigen is not identified. Sequencing was performed with immunoSEQ multiplex PCR; in TCRdb, only in-frame clones are kept and a portion is missing. This sample has roughly 60,000 clones, with over 80% found just once. With 4 bases removed from V and 3 bases from J, the gap between germline ends came to 7 bases. This CDR3 is built from 13 residues. Per germline, CDR1 SGHAT and CDR2 FQNNGV. This entry comes from a study of OX40 agonist ivuxolimab in advanced cancers. General study results and limits: Average numbers of expanded clones were greater in CD8+ T cells than in CD4+. Expanded peripheral T-cell antigen specificity went undetermined. Low normalized clonal expansion also occurred in some nonresponding patients.

Specimen: CD4+ or CD8+ T cells sorted from blood, collected in a trial of the OX40 agonist ivuxolimab. The source of this sequence is an adult with an advanced solid tumor such as melanoma, head and neck, liver or kidney cancer. This rearrangement joins TRBV11-2 to TRBJ2-1; no definite D call. This chain's CDR3 is CASSSSIYNEQFF. CDR3 coding DNA: TGTGCCAGCAGCTCCTCCATCTACAATGAGCAGTTCTTC.